Detailed here is one T cell receptor (beta chain). Its matching antigen is unknown. Every donor, a Caucasian adult, lived in Nashville, Tennessee. CDR3 size: 17 residues. V was clipped by 2 bases and J by 0 bases, with 16 bases between them. Looked up from germline, CDR1 is SEHNR and CDR2 is FQNEAQ (reference sequence). Original processing notes: ImmunoSEQ only sent back junction sequences with no quality scores, so filtering was done differently. The protocol was immunoSEQ multiplex PCR, while the TCRdb copy is restricted to in-frame clones and leaves out a portion. Clonal size and the V and J genes are those of that table, whereas D and trimming came from the DNA. This sample has some 2 million clones; approximately 95% occur once, and the top ten carry 0.13%. This sample was included in a study of shared clonotypes between healthy human individuals. Findings and limits, study-wide: Sampling used blood alone; tissue repertoires probably differ. The study found about 5% of naive CD4 clonotypes shared across four donors.

Sequenced input: naive CD4+ T cells sorted from blood. The subset was: CD45RA+ positively selected. The source is a man younger than 30 in good health. The chain employs TRBV7-9 and TRBJ1-1, with D hard to call. CDR3 nucleotide sequence: TGTGCCAGCAGCTTATCTGCTCCGGGAGAAATGAACACTGAAGCTTTCTTT. Translating gives CASSLSAPGEMNTEAFF.